The 27 T cell receptor beta chains below come from one sample, sequenced in a study of T cell repertoires in cytomegalovirus infection. TCRdb independently ran MiXCR on the reads; one entry per CDR3 protein. The sample comprises 300,000 to 400,000 distinct CDR3 sequences, 25% to 35% of which are singletons, and 15% to 25% rests with the top ten. Their recognized antigens are unknown. The input for sequencing was cultured PBMCs, taken from culture after CMV antigen stimulation. These receptors all come from a human donor in good health (CMV status not recorded). Some clones in this sample may be carry-over from other donors' samples.

The chain couples TRBV6-6 to TRBJ1-1, with D maybe TRBD1 (5 bases). The CDR3 loop spans 13 amino acids. Germline V gene sequence: CDR1 MNHNY, CDR2 SVGAGI (reference sequence). V was shortened by 2 bases and J by 8 bases, with 12 bases between the two germline ends. The DNA of the CDR3 is TGTGCCAGCAGTTACCTGGTGGGGCAGGAAGCTTTCTTT. This codes for CASSYLVGQEAFF.

The chain is built from TRBV28 and TRBJ2-1, with D unclear. The CDR3 contains 12 residues. V gave up 9 bases and J gave up 0 bases, with 6 bases separating them. CDR1 is MDHEN and CDR2 is SYDVKM in the germline V gene. Written as DNA, the CDR3 is TGTGCCAGTCACAGCTCCTACAATGAGCAGTTCTTC. Translated, it gives CASHSSYNEQFF.

This clonotype was counted between two and nine times. The chain employs TRBV5-8 and TRBJ1-5; D gene uncertain. The germline V and J ends were trimmed by 2 bases and 0 bases, with 6 bases remaining between them. Germline V gene data show CDR1 as SGHTS and CDR2 as YDEGEE. The CDR3 totals 14 residues. The CDR3: CASSLRVSNQPQHF. The CDR3, as DNA: TGTGCCAGCAGCTTAAGAGTTAGCAATCAGCCCCAGCATTTT.

The chain recombines TRBV28 with TRBJ1-5; 8 nucleotides line up with TRBD1. The V segment lost 5 bases and the J segment 3 bases; nucleotides outside the gene matches: 18. CDR3 length: 19 residues. Germline V gene lookup returns CDR1 MDHEN and CDR2 SYDVKM. The chain's CDR3 is CASSIPRTGLNYLNQPQHF. CDR3 DNA: TGTGCCAGCAGTATCCCCCGGACAGGGTTAAACTACCTCAATCAGCCCCAGCATTTT.

The CDR3 loop is CASSEALQVSSYNEQFF. The CDR3 DNA follows: TGTGCCAGCAGTGAAGCGCTTCAGGTTAGCTCCTACAATGAGCAGTTCTTC. This chain connects TRBV6-1 to TRBJ2-1; D unresolved. From germline, CDR1 is MNHNS and CDR2 SASEGT. The ends were cut back, 0 bases at V and 0 bases at J, with 12 bases in the middle. This CDR3 contains 17 residues.

This clonotype was observed a few times. The chain joins TRBV6-1 to TRBJ2-7; TRBD1 might be the D (6 bases). V was cut by 2 bases and J by 6 bases, with 14 bases left in between. This CDR3 is built from 14 residues. Germline assignment: CDR1 MNHNS and CDR2 SASEGT. CDR3 coding DNA: TGTGCCAGCAGTGAACGCCAGGGGCTTGGCGAGCAGTACTTC. The encoded protein is CASSERQGLGEQYF.

This clonotype was counted ten times or more. The V gene is TRBV7-8, the J gene TRBJ2-7; D assignment may be TRBD1 or TRBD2 (6 bases each). The germline V gene has CDR1 SGHVS and CDR2 FQNEAQ. This CDR3 region has 19 residues. V gave up 1 base and J gave up 4 bases, with 26 bases separating them. CDR3 region: CASSLGRAGTPTELYEQYF. CDR3 in DNA: TGTGCCAGCAGCTTAGGCCGCGCGGGGACACCCACTGAGCTTTACGAGCAGTACTTC.

This clonotype was found many times. The V gene is TRBV5-1, the J gene TRBJ1-2; D unclear. The CDR3 covers 16 residues. The V end was cut by 1 base, the J end by 1 base, with 14 bases between. Per germline, CDR1 SGHRS and CDR2 YFSETQ. CDR3 sequence: CASSLTGNANNYGYTF. DNA for the CDR3: TGCGCCAGCAGCTTGACCGGCAACGCGAATAACTATGGCTACACCTTC.

The chain joins TRBV11-2 to TRBJ2-1, with 8 bases that match TRBD2. Germline CDR1 and CDR2: SGHAT and FQNNGV. V was clipped by 2 bases and J by 3 bases; unmatched bases: 3. The CDR3 contains 15 residues. As DNA, the CDR3 is TGTGCCAGCAGCTTAAGCGGGGGATACTACAATGAGCAGTTCTTC. Protein: CASSLSGGYYNEQFF.

This clonotype has a count of ten or more. J is TRBJ2-7 and V is TRBV7-3; D gene uncertain. The germline V gene has CDR1 SGHTA and CDR2 FQGTGA. V dropped 0 bases and J dropped 2 bases, with 8 bases sitting between them. This CDR3 region has 14 residues. CDR3 coding DNA: TGTGCCAGCAGCTTAACGGGGATAGCCTACGAGCAGTACTTC. It codes for CASSLTGIAYEQYF.

This clonotype was observed many times. The chain links TRBV7-2 to TRBJ2-1, with D perhaps matching TRBD1 (6 bases). This CDR3 comprises 12 residues. The V gene lost 5 bases and the J gene lost 15 bases, with 17 bases spanning the gap. Germline CDR1 and CDR2: SGHTA and FQGNSA. CDR3: CASSLSLGGLFF. In nucleotides, the CDR3 is TGTGCCAGCAGCCTGTCCCTAGGGGGTCTGTTCTTC.

The gene calls are TRBV29-1 and TRBJ2-7; a possible D gene is TRBD2 (5 bases). V gave up 0 bases and J gave up 10 bases, with 13 bases separating them. This CDR3 is built from 12 residues. Germline CDR1 reads SQVTM; CDR2 reads ANQGSEA. The CDR3 region has the DNA TGCAGCGTTGAAGAGGACTTGGAACTTCAGTACTTC. It is translated as CSVEEDLELQYF.

This clonotype occurred a few times. This chain links TRBV7-9 with TRBJ2-7; 7 positions match TRBD1. Looked up from germline, CDR1 is SEHNR and CDR2 is FQNEAQ (reference sequence). V dropped 5 bases and J dropped 6; count of bases not matched to a gene: 13. The length of the CDR3 is 15 residues. The CDR3 reads CASSHTDREGSEQYF. CDR3 DNA sequence: TGTGCCAGCAGCCATACCGACAGGGAAGGCAGCGAGCAGTACTTC.

This clonotype was detected many times. CDR3 in DNA: TGTGCCAGCTCACCCAGACAGGCTAAAGGGGAAGAAAAACTGTTTTTT. Translating it yields CASSPRQAKGEEKLFF. The gene calls are TRBV18 and TRBJ1-4, with TRBD1 as a possible D gene (6 bases). The germline V and J ends were trimmed by 3 bases and 8 bases, with 19 bases remaining between them. The length of the CDR3 is 16 residues. Germline CDR1 and CDR2: KGHSH and LQKENI. The full variable domain, with the rest looked up from reference TRBV18 and TRBJ1-4, is NAGVMQNPRHLVRRRGQEARLRCSPMKGHSHVYWYRQLPEEGLKFMVYLQKENIIDESGMPKERFSAEFPKEGPSILRIQQVVRGDSAAYFCASSPRQAKGEEKLFFGSGTQLSVL.

The chain uses TRBV20-1 and TRBJ2-1; no reliable D call. Deletions cut 1 base from V and 10 bases from J, with 14 bases between. The germline CDR1 and CDR2 sequences are DFQATT and SNEGSKA (reference sequence). This CDR3 has 13 amino acids. For the CDR3, the DNA is TGCAGTGCTAGAGGACTGGGTTACCGCGAGCAGTTCTTC. Its translation: CSARGLGYREQFF.

V usage is TRBV7-9 and J usage is TRBJ1-3; D gene unclear. The V end was cut by 8 bases, the J end by 3 bases, with 5 bases between. Germline CDR1 SEHNR, CDR2 FQNEAQ (reference sequence). The CDR3 has 11 amino acids. This CDR3 is CASLYGNTIYF. CDR3 nucleotide sequence: TGTGCCAGCCTTTATGGAAACACCATATATTTT.

The rearrangement uses TRBV29-1 and TRBJ2-1, with 7 bases that match TRBD2. This CDR3 region has 13 residues. J was trimmed by 0 bases and V by 7 bases; bases with no gene match: 3. CDR1 is SQVTM, CDR2 ANQGSEA, per germline. CDR3 DNA: TGCAGCGGGGGGGGGTTCTCCTACAATGAGCAGTTCTTC. It is translated as CSGGGFSYNEQFF.

This clonotype turned up a few times. This chain's CDR3 is CASSSRTVSYNEQFF. CDR3 sequence (DNA): TGTGCCAGCAGCTCGCGGACAGTTTCCTACAATGAGCAGTTCTTC. This chain uses TRBV7-2 with TRBJ2-1; possibly TRBD1 for D (6 bases). Germline values: CDR1 SGHTA, CDR2 FQGNSA. Trimming took 4 bases from V and 1 from J, leaving 11 bases between them. The CDR3 contains 15 residues.

This clonotype was observed a few times. The gene calls are TRBV7-9 and TRBJ2-3, with TRBD1 identical over 8 bases. The CDR3 runs 14 residues. Germline CDR1 and CDR2: SEHNR and FQNEAQ (reference sequence). V trimming: 5 bases; J trimming: 4 bases; junction bases outside the gene matches: 5. This CDR3 is CASSPDRGSDTQYF. The CDR3 DNA follows: TGTGCCAGCAGCCCTGACAGGGGCTCAGATACGCAGTATTTT. Full variable domain (remainder filled in from reference TRBV7-9 and TRBJ2-3): DTGVSQNPRHKITKRGQNVTFRCDPISEHNRLYWYRQTLGQGPEFLTYFQNEAQLEKSRLLSDRFSAERPKGSFSTLEIQRTEQGDSAMYLCASSPDRGSDTQYFGPGTRLTVL.

V and J are TRBV25-1 and TRBJ1-1, with D perhaps matching TRBD1 (6 bases). The CDR3 sequence is 17 residues long. V was cut by 5 bases and J by 3 bases, with 22 bases left in between. The V gene's germline CDR1 is MGHDK and CDR2 SYGVNS. This chain's CDR3 is CASSPAGARPGDTEAFF. CDR3 coding DNA: TGTGCCAGCAGTCCGGCGGGGGCCCGCCCCGGGGACACTGAAGCTTTCTTT.

A single count supports this clonotype. V usage is TRBV4-1 and J usage is TRBJ1-1; 9 bases line up with TRBD1. V shed 4 bases and J 6 bases; nucleotides not matched to a gene: 15. This CDR3 contains 17 residues. Germline V gene data show CDR1 as MGHRA and CDR2 as YSYEKL. In DNA form, the CDR3 reads TGCGCCAGCAGCCGTCGGGACAGGGTTTTCCTAGTTGCTGAAGCTTTCTTT. Protein: CASSRRDRVFLVAEAFF.

The V and J genes are TRBV6-1 and TRBJ2-2; D is unresolved. Germline assignment: CDR1 MNHNS and CDR2 SASEGT. V lost 4 bases, J lost 1 base, and 19 bases lay in between. The CDR3 consists of 18 residues. DNA of the CDR3: TGTGCCAGCAGTGGTGTGGCGCCCTCCTCTAAGAACACCGGGGAGCTGTTTTTT. It encodes CASSGVAPSSKNTGELFF.

In this sample, this clonotype turned up many times. This chain connects TRBV7-2 to TRBJ2-7; 13 bases fit TRBD2. The ends lost 10 bases at V and 3 bases at J; junction bases unmatched: 12. The germline V gene has CDR1 SGHTA and CDR2 FQGNSA. The CDR3 totals 16 residues. Written as DNA, the CDR3 is TGTGCCACGCGACTAGCGGGAGGCGCGACCAACTACGAGCAGTACTTC. Translation gives CATRLAGGATNYEQYF.

The chain has TRBV15 and TRBJ1-4; D not resolved. Germline V CDR1 and CDR2: LNHNV, YYDKDF (reference sequence). V lost 3 bases, J lost 2 bases, and 13 bases lay in between. This CDR3 spans 16 amino acids. CDR3: CATSRDRVRTNEKLFF. The CDR3 coding sequence is TGTGCCACCAGCAGGGATAGGGTCCGGACTAATGAAAAACTGTTTTTT.

This chain connects TRBV12-3 or TRBV12-4 to TRBJ2-1; TRBD2 is a possible D gene (6 bases). The CDR3 has 16 amino acids. The V end lost 6 bases, the J end lost 4 bases, and 19 bases lay between the germline ends. The CDR3 sequence: CASRGGLPREYNEQFF. CDR3 nucleotides: TGTGCCAGCAGGGGGGGACTCCCGAGGGAGTACAATGAGCAGTTCTTC.

This clonotype occurred a few times. The V gene is TRBV7-8, the J gene TRBJ1-1; D remains unclear. Germline-derived CDR1 and CDR2 are SGHVS and FQNEAQ. The CDR3 has 12 residues. Trimming removed 4 bases from V and 4 bases from J, with 7 bases in between. The CDR3 reads CASSSFGTEAFF. CDR3 sequence (DNA): TGTGCCAGCAGCTCCTTCGGCACTGAAGCTTTCTTT. Full variable domain (outside the CDR3, taken from reference TRBV7-8 and TRBJ1-1): GAGVSQSPRYKVAKRGQDVALRCDPISGHVSLFWYQQALGQGPEFLTYFQNEAQLDKSGLPSDRFFAERPEGSVSTLKIQRTQQEDSAVYLCASSSFGTEAFFGQGTRLTVV.

This clonotype was seen more than once but under ten times. The chain links TRBV7-2 to TRBJ2-2, with no clear D. Germline V lookup: CDR1 SGHTA, CDR2 FQGNSA. Trimming removed 4 bases from V and 1 base from J, with 13 bases in between. This CDR3 region has 16 residues. The CDR3 DNA reads TGTGCCAGCAGCTCACAAGGGCAGATGAACACCGGGGAGCTGTTTTTT. It codes for CASSSQGQMNTGELFF.